The following is a T cell receptor beta chain sequence with its context. The antigen is undetermined. Using immunoSEQ multiplex PCR, the repertoire was profiled, and TCRdb retains in-frame clones only, with some absent. The sample has a few million clones; under 95% are singletons. The data originate from a study of shared clonotypes between healthy human individuals. Whole-study results and caveats: Of the naive CD4 clonotypes, approximately 5% were shared across several donors.

The split of CD4+ cells yielded CD45RA+ naive and CD45RA-negative memory subsets. This CDR3 region has 17 residues. With 3 bases removed from V and 5 bases from J, the gap between germline ends came to 19 bases. Germline CDR1 and CDR2: SGHDN and FVKESK. The origin of this receptor is a young man in good health. Some clones in this sample may be carry-over from other donors' samples. Sequencing was performed on naive CD4+ T cells from PBMCs. Subset specified: CD45RA+ positively selected. V and J are TRBV14 and TRBJ2-2, with D possibly matching TRBD1 (5 bases). The CDR3 nucleotides read TGTGCCAGCAGCCATCTTGGACAAGGGGCCGGAACCGGGGAGCTGTTTTTT. It is translated as CASSHLGQGAGTGELFF.